These 22 T cell receptor beta chains originate from one sample sequenced in a study of blood T cell repertoires in COVID-19. Clones were sequenced by immunoSEQ multiplex PCR, and TCRdb holds only the in-frame ones, with some missing. The table includes some 110,000 clones, more than 60% detected once. The sequenced sample consisted of peripheral blood. The receptors derive from a man aged 50 to 59 with acute or convalescent COVID-19.

The chain combines TRBV19 with TRBJ2-4; a weak D match, TRBD2 (5 bases). The CDR3 extends over 13 amino acids. V dropped 10 bases and J dropped 1 base, with 11 bases sitting between them. The germline V gene has CDR1 LNHDA and CDR2 SQIVND (reference sequence). This chain's CDR3 is CATRSGAKNIQYF. The CDR3 bases are TGTGCCACCAGGTCGGGGGCCAAAAACATTCAGTACTTC.

The V gene is TRBV9, the J gene TRBJ2-3; unclear D gene. Germline CDR1 reads SGDLS; CDR2 reads YYNGEE. Trimming left V 0 bases short and J 2 bases short, with 10 bases between. This CDR3 has 15 residues. In DNA form, the CDR3 reads TGTGCCAGCAGCGTAGGCCCAGGATCCACAGATACGCAGTATTTT. This sequence encodes CASSVGPGSTDTQYF.

This clone was observed a single time. The chain links TRBV10-3 to TRBJ2-5; tentatively, D is TRBD2 (6 bases). The CDR3 spans 15 residues. Germline CDR1 ENHRY, CDR2 SYGVKD. Trimming pared 0 bases from V and 4 bases from J, leaving 12 bases between. CDR3 sequence: CAISESTGTPETQYF. DNA of the CDR3: TGTGCCATCAGTGAGTCCACCGGGACTCCAGAGACCCAGTACTTC.

This clone has a handful of counts. This chain uses TRBV4-1 with TRBJ1-4; 8 positions match TRBD1. Germline loops: CDR1 MGHRA, CDR2 YSYEKL. This CDR3 spans 14 amino acids. With 8 bases clipped from V and 5 bases from J, the junction kept 7 bases outside the gene matches. The CDR3 sequence is CASSWDRLNEKLFF. The CDR3 DNA follows: TGCGCCAGCTCCTGGGACAGGCTGAATGAAAAACTGTTTTTT.

The gene calls are TRBV4-1 and TRBJ2-1, with no clear D. Germline V CDR1 and CDR2: MGHRA, YSYEKL. The CDR3 runs to 18 residues. V was pared by 3 bases and J by 1 base, with 19 bases between. CDR3 residues: CASSQASLPLVSYNEQFF. The CDR3 DNA sequence: TGCGCCAGCAGCCAGGCCTCCCTTCCGCTTGTGTCCTACAATGAGCAGTTCTTC.

J is TRBJ2-1 and V is TRBV21-1; the table's D call, TRBD2, has no DNA check behind it. TRBV21-1 is a documented pseudogene. This CDR3 is 15 amino acids long. The DNA for the CDR3 is TGTGCCAGCAGCACCGGGGAGGGTCGGAGATGGAAGCAGTTCTTC. It translates to CASSTGEGRRWKQFF.

This chain uses TRBV28 with TRBJ2-5; 9 bases align to TRBD2. Germline V CDR1 and CDR2: MDHEN, SYDVKM. The CDR3 runs 16 residues. Trimming removed 7 bases from V and 9 bases from J; junction bases left unmatched: 18. Written as DNA, the CDR3 is TGTGCCAGCACCCGAGGTTCTAGCGGGGCCTTGTCGGCCCAGTACTTC. This sequence encodes CASTRGSSGALSAQYF.

In its sample, this clone was seen a few times. The sample carries other DNA sequences with the same CDR3. This sequence joins TRBV2 and TRBJ2-7; 7 bases agree with TRBD1. The germline V gene has CDR1 SNHLY and CDR2 FYNNEI. J lost 4 bases, V lost 4 bases, and 7 bases had no gene match. The CDR3 contains 14 residues. CDR3 bases: TGTGCCAGCAGTGCCGCGACAGGGAAATACGAGCAGTACTTC. Translating it yields CASSAATGKYEQYF. Complete variable domain (other parts from reference TRBV2 and TRBJ2-7): EPEVTQTPSHQVTQMGQEVILRCVPISNHLYFYWYRQILGQKVEFLVSFYNNEISEKSEIFDDQFSVERPDGSNFTLKIRSTKLEDSAMYFCASSAATGKYEQYFGPGTRLTVT.

The V call is TRBV20-1, the J call TRBJ1-6, with D possibly being TRBD1 (5 bases). Trimming took 3 bases from V and 9 from J, leaving 15 bases between them. The CDR3 is made up of 14 amino acids. Germline CDR1 is DFQATT and CDR2 is SNEGSKA (reference sequence). The CDR3 nucleotides are TGCAGTGCTAGTTTGCAGGGTTACAGTTCACCCCTCCACTTT. Protein sequence: CSASLQGYSSPLHF.

The V gene is TRBV29-1, the J gene TRBJ2-2; TRBD2 agrees at 8 bases. The germline CDR1 and CDR2 sequences are SQVTM and ANQGSEA. The CDR3 is 14 amino acids. The V segment lost 6 bases and the J segment 5 bases; nucleotides outside the gene matches: 8. CDR3: CSVGGAGKTGELFF. The CDR3 DNA sequence: TGCAGCGTCGGGGGGGCAGGGAAGACCGGGGAGCTGTTTTTT.

The chain employs TRBV6-4 and TRBJ2-1; 11 bases fit TRBD2. The V segment lost 0 bases and the J segment 1 base; nucleotides outside the gene matches: 5. CDR1 is MRHNA and CDR2 is SNTAGT in the germline V gene. The CDR3 loop spans 18 amino acids. The CDR3 DNA reads TGTGCCAGCAGTGACTCTCTGCCTAGCGGGAGGTCCTACAATGAGCAGTTCTTC. Protein sequence: CASSDSLPSGRSYNEQFF.

V usage is TRBV28 and J usage is TRBJ1-1; D is perhaps TRBD1 (5 bases). The V gene's germline CDR1 is MDHEN and CDR2 SYDVKM. The V end lost 3 bases, the J end lost 4 bases, and 12 bases lay between the germline ends. CDR3 length equals 14 residues. CDR3 residues: CASSLGGLGTEAFF. CDR3 coding DNA: TGTGCCAGCAGTTTGGGGGGTCTGGGCACTGAAGCTTTCTTT.

In regard to this clone: The limits of the CDR3 on the DNA are not certain, so only TCRdb's listed CDR3 is given. The J gene is TRBJ2-5, the V gene TRBV5-6; no DNA check was done on the table's D call, TRBD1. The CDR3 spans 19 residues, counting both ends. Germline lookup yields CDR1 SGHDT and CDR2 YYEEEE. The CDR3: CASSPAFFGQARPGETQYF.

The chain recombines TRBV11-2 with TRBJ2-1; weak D call: TRBD2 (6 bases). V shed 6 bases and J shed 4 bases, with 16 bases lying between them. The CDR3 has 15 amino acids. Germline V gene sequence: CDR1 SGHAT, CDR2 FQNNGV. This chain's CDR3 is CASSKRADPYNEQFF. The DNA of the CDR3 is TGTGCCAGCAGTAAGCGGGCGGACCCTTACAATGAGCAGTTCTTC.

The chain combines TRBV7-9 with TRBJ1-2; possibly TRBD1 for D (6 bases). V lost 4 bases to trimming and J lost 4 bases, with 10 bases between them. Germline V lookup: CDR1 SEHNR, CDR2 FQNEAQ (reference sequence). The CDR3 is made up of 13 amino acids. Written as DNA, the CDR3 is TGTGCCAGCAGCTCGACAGGTGTCTATGGCTACACCTTC. Its protein product is CASSSTGVYGYTF. Complete variable domain (other parts from reference TRBV7-9 and TRBJ1-2): DTGVSQNPRHKITKRGQNVTFRCDPISEHNRLYWYRQTLGQGPEFLTYFQNEAQLEKSRLLSDRFSAERPKGSFSTLEIQRTEQGDSAMYLCASSSTGVYGYTFGSGTRLTVV.

The chain employs TRBV4-1 and TRBJ2-2; 8 nucleotides agree with TRBD1. This CDR3 has 15 amino acids. Unmatched junction bases numbered 5, after V lost 7 bases and J lost 1 base. Germline lookup yields CDR1 MGHRA and CDR2 YSYEKL. DNA of the CDR3: TGCGCCAGCACCCCAGGGGGCTTGAACACCGGGGAGCTGTTTTTT. This encodes CASTPGGLNTGELFF.

The sample holds a few counts of this clone. V is TRBV19 and J is TRBJ1-1; 8 bases are shared with TRBD1. In germline, CDR1 is LNHDA, CDR2 SQIVND (reference sequence). V gave up 5 bases and J gave up 4 bases; unmatched junction bases: 6. This CDR3 contains 14 residues. The CDR3 coding sequence is TGTGCCAGTAGTGGAAGGGACAGGACCACTGAAGCTTTCTTT. Translating it yields CASSGRDRTTEAFF.

This sequence joins TRBV19 and TRBJ2-3; TRBD1 might be the D (6 bases). With 4 bases removed from V and 5 bases from J, the gap between germline ends came to 10 bases. Germline V CDR1 and CDR2: LNHDA, SQIVND (reference sequence). The CDR3 has 13 residues. CDR3 residues: CASSTGQRDTQYF. Here the CDR3 DNA reads TGTGCCAGTAGTACCGGACAGCGAGATACGCAGTATTTT.

This clone was observed many times. V and J are TRBV6-5 and TRBJ2-7; TRBD2 agrees at 7 bases. Germline V CDR1 and CDR2: MNHEY, SVGAGI. The junction had 9 bases not matched to a gene; V was cut back by 6 bases and J by 4 bases. This CDR3 region has 14 residues. This CDR3 is CASRPERGHYEQYF. CDR3 DNA sequence: TGTGCCAGCAGGCCCGAGCGGGGCCATTACGAGCAGTACTTC.

This sequence joins TRBV11-2 and TRBJ2-7; the D gene is possibly TRBD1 (6 bases). This CDR3 comprises 14 residues. Germline loops: CDR1 SGHAT, CDR2 FQNNGV. V was pared by 5 bases and J by 1 base, with 12 bases between. In DNA, the CDR3 is TGTGCCAGCAGCCGGGGACATCTTTCCTACGAGCAGTACTTC. Translating it yields CASSRGHLSYEQYF.

CDR3 amino acids: CASSNRDRVFNEQFF. The CDR3 nucleotides read TGTGCCAGCAGCAACCGGGACAGGGTATTCAATGAGCAGTTCTTC. The rearrangement uses TRBV9 and TRBJ2-1; 9 bases are shared with TRBD1. Per germline, CDR1 SGDLS and CDR2 YYNGEE. With 4 bases clipped from V and 6 bases from J, the junction kept 8 bases outside the gene matches. There are 15 residues in the CDR3.

The chain joins TRBV19 to TRBJ2-5; 10 bases line up with TRBD2. J gave up 3 bases and V 4 bases, and 14 bases lay outside the gene matches. The V gene's germline CDR1 is LNHDA and CDR2 SQIVND (reference sequence). The CDR3 covers 18 residues. The CDR3 region is CASSTAGLAYGYKETQYF. The CDR3 region has the DNA TGTGCCAGTAGTACAGCGGGACTAGCGTACGGATACAAAGAGACCCAGTACTTC.